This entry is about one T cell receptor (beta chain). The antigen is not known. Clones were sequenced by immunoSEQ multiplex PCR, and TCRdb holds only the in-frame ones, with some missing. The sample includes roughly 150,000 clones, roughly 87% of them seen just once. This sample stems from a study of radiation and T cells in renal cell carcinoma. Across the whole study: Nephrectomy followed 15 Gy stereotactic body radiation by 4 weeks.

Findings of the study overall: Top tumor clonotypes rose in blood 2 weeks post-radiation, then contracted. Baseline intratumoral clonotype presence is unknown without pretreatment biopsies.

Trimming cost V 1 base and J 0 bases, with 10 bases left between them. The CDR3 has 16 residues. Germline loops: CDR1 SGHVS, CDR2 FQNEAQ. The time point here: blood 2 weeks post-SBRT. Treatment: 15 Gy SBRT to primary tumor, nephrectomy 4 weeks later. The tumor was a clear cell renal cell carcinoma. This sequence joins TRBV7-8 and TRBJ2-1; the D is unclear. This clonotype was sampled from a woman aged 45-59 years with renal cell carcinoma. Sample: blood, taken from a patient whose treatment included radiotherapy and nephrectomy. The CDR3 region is CASSLEPGRSYNEQFF. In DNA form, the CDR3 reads TGTGCCAGCAGCTTAGAGCCCGGGCGCTCCTACAATGAGCAGTTCTTC.